This T cell receptor (beta chain) stems from a study of blood T cell repertoires in COVID-19. On the study more broadly: PBMCs, B-cell-depleted T cells, or T cells were the source of the cDNA or gDNA that made up the material.

Per the original methods: Amplification with reference gene primers provided the estimates of nucleated cell counts. The repertoire was sequenced with immunoSEQ multiplex PCR; TCRdb's copy has only in-frame clones and lacks some. V, J and clone size are taken as reported in that table, and D and trimming were inferred from the DNA itself. The table shows 45,000 to 65,000 clones, with 90% occurring only once. Trimming cost V 6 bases and J 3 bases, with 12 bases left between them. From germline, CDR1 is SQVTM and CDR2 ANQGSEA. The CDR3 length is 12 residues. The chain is built from TRBV29-1 and TRBJ2-7; possible D gene TRBD1, 5 bases. The source is a man aged 50 or older with acute or convalescent COVID-19. What was sequenced was peripheral blood. As DNA, the CDR3 is TGCAGCGTCCGACCTGACAGCTACGAGCAGTACTTC. Amino acids: CSVRPDSYEQYF.